These T cell receptor delta chains were read from a single sample in a study of gamma-delta chains in newborns, infants, children. TCRdb re-called clones from the reads via CATT. The sample lists about 8,500 delta-chain clones, 3% to 4% occurring once. The sequencing input was blood. These receptors were taken from a child who was a newborn, infant or young child, either healthy, febrile or measles-vaccinated (not recorded which). CDR3s include the opening cysteine and the closing phenylalanine or tryptophan. Fields, in order: clone size, D gene, V gene, J gene, CDR3 protein, CDR3 DNA. D genes are given only for firm matches. The size entry is marked missing in some rows and otherwise reads once, few, many or a size class.

.	.	TRDV2	TRDJ3	CACDTGEGYWAPSWDTRQMFF	TGTGCCTGTGACACCGGAGAAGGGTACTGGGCTCCCTCCTGGGACACCCGACAGATGTTTTTC
medium-sized	TRDD3	TRDV2	TRDJ2	CACDTWGMTALTAQLFF	TGTGCCTGTGACACCTGGGGGATGACCGCTTTGACAGCACAACTCTTCTTT
few	TRDD3	TRDV2	TRDJ1	CACDPLLGSTGKLIF	TGTGCCTGTGATCCGTTACTGGGGAGTACCGGTAAACTCATCTTT
.	TRDD3	TRDV2	TRDJ3	CACDTAGVGDTLSSRDTRQMFF	TGTGCCTGTGACACCGCCGGGGTGGGGGATACTCTTAGCTCCCGGGACACCCGACAGATGTTTTTC
many	TRDD3	TRDV2	TRDJ3	CACDTVLGDASSWDTRQMFF	TGTGCCTGTGACACCGTACTGGGGGATGCTAGCTCCTGGGACACCCGACAGATGTTTTTC
few	TRDD3	TRDV2	TRDJ1	CACGLLGDTHTDKLIF	TGTGCCTGTGGCTTACTGGGGGATACGCACACCGATAAACTCATCTTT
.	TRDD3	TRDV2	TRDJ3	CACDTGGVLGASSWDTRQMFF	TGTGCCTGTGACACCGGAGGGGTACTGGGGGCGAGCTCCTGGGACACCCGACAGATGTTTTTC
.	TRDD3	TRDV2	TRDJ3	CACDSIRTGALSSWDTRQMFF	TGTGCCTGTGACTCAATTCGTACTGGGGCTCTTAGCTCCTGGGACACCCGACAGATGTTTTTC
few	TRDD3	TRDV2	TRDJ3	CACDTLLGDNWDTRQMFF	TGTGCCTGTGACACGTTACTGGGGGATAACTGGGACACCCGACAGATGTTTTTC
few	TRDD3	TRDV2	TRDJ3	CACDILGDIGSWDTRRMFF	TGTGCCTGTGACATCCTGGGGGATATCGGATCCTGGGACACCCGACGGATGTTTTTC
medium-sized	TRDD3	TRDV2	TRDJ1	CACDTLGGGTRRYTDKLIF	TGTGCCTGTGACACCTTAGGTGGGGGAACCCGACGTTACACCGATAAACTCATCTTT
medium-sized	TRDD3	TRDV2	TRDJ3	CACDTVLGDFRTWDTRQMFF	TGTGCCTGTGACACCGTACTGGGGGATTTTAGGACCTGGGACACCCGACAGATGTTTTTC
medium-sized	TRDD3	TRDV2	TRDJ3	CACDTGGYGRGSWDTRQMFF	TGTGCCTGTGACACCGGGGGATACGGTAGGGGCTCCTGGGACACCCGACAGATGTTTTTC